The 24 T cell receptor beta chains listed next were all sequenced from one sample in a study of OX40 agonist ivuxolimab in advanced cancers. Libraries were prepared by immunoSEQ multiplex PCR; TCRdb keeps only in-frame clonotypes and omits some of them. The table lists 90,000 to 95,000 clones, around 87% of them singletons, with roughly 4% in the top ten. Sequencing was performed on CD4+ or CD8+ T cells sorted from blood, taken in a trial of the OX40 agonist ivuxolimab. These receptor sequences come from an adult with an advanced solid tumor such as melanoma, head and neck, liver or kidney cancer.

In DNA form, the CDR3 reads TGTGCCAGCTCCCGACCAGCGTCGTTTAATGAGCAGTTCTTC. Protein sequence: CASSRPASFNEQFF. The J gene is TRBJ2-1, the V gene TRBV19; D is uncertain. V was cut by 9 bases and J by 7 bases, with 19 bases left in between. Germline V gives CDR1 LNHDA, CDR2 SQIVND (reference sequence). The CDR3 length is 14 residues.

The V call is TRBV7-3, the J call TRBJ1-1; D is undetermined. Germline CDR1 and CDR2: SGHTA and FQGTGA. V dropped 0 bases and J dropped 4 bases, with 6 bases sitting between them. This CDR3 is 13 amino acids long. CDR3 in amino acids: CASSLTKGTEAFF. In DNA, the CDR3 is TGTGCCAGCAGCTTAACGAAAGGCACTGAAGCTTTCTTT. Using reference TRBV7-3 and TRBJ1-1 for the parts outside the CDR3, the full variable domain is GAGVSQTPSNKVTEKGKYVELRCDPISGHTALYWYRQSLGQGPEFLIYFQGTGAADDSGLPNDRFFAVRPEGSVSTLKIQRTERGDSAVYLCASSLTKGTEAFFGQGTRLTVV.

The chain uses TRBV11-3 and TRBJ2-1, with 7 bases that match TRBD1. V trimming: 5 bases; J trimming: 2 bases; junction bases outside the gene matches: 6. Looked up from germline, CDR1 is SGHNT and CDR2 is YENEEA. This CDR3 spans 15 amino acids. The CDR3 nucleotides read TGTGCCAGCAGCACCGGGACAGATCCCTACAATGAGCAGTTCTTC. This translates into CASSTGTDPYNEQFF.

The genes are TRBV28 and TRBJ2-1; 7 bases are shared with TRBD2. CDR3 length: 17 residues. Germline trimming cut 4 bases from V and 4 bases from J; bases unmatched to any gene: 13. The germline V gene encodes CDR1 MDHEN and CDR2 SYDVKM. The CDR3 loop is CASSWGGPSAGYNEQFF. CDR3 bases: TGTGCCAGCAGTTGGGGGGGACCTAGCGCAGGATACAATGAGCAGTTCTTC. The whole variable domain, remainder taken from reference TRBV28 and TRBJ2-1, is DVKVTQSSRYLVKRTGEKVFLECVQDMDHENMFWYRQDPGLGLRLIYFSYDVKMKEKGDIPEGYSVSREKKERFSLILESASTNQTSMYLCASSWGGPSAGYNEQFFGPGTRLTVL.

V is TRBV11-2 and J is TRBJ1-5; 9 bases match TRBD1. After removal of 4 bases from V and 7 bases from J, the junction contained 5 bases not matched to a gene. The CDR3 consists of 14 residues. CDR1 is SGHAT, CDR2 FQNNGV, per germline. CDR3 region: CASSSPGQGQPQHF. CDR3 DNA sequence: TGTGCCAGCAGCTCCCCGGGACAGGGCCAGCCCCAGCATTTT.

Notes on this clone: Other DNA sequences of this sample code for an identical CDR3. The chain uses TRBV2 and TRBJ1-1; no clear D. CDR1 and CDR2 from the germline V gene are SNHLY and FYNNEI. The V gene lost 6 bases and the J gene lost 0 bases, with 8 bases spanning the gap. The CDR3 is 13 amino acids. CDR3 in DNA: TGTGCCAGCAGCTCCTACATGAACACTGAAGCTTTCTTT. Its translation is CASSSYMNTEAFF.

V usage is TRBV19 and J usage is TRBJ2-7; a weak D match, TRBD2 (6 bases). This CDR3 has 15 residues. The germline CDR1 and CDR2 sequences are LNHDA and SQIVND (reference sequence). The ends were cut back, 7 bases at V and 4 bases at J, with 20 bases in the middle. The CDR3 coding sequence is TGTGCCAGTACCATCGGAGGGGACTCCCAGTACGAGCAGTACTTC. Its translation: CASTIGGDSQYEQYF.

V usage is TRBV27 and J usage is TRBJ2-1, with 10 positions matching TRBD2. Per the germline V gene, CDR1 is MNHEY and CDR2 is SMNVEV (reference sequence). V gave up 6 bases and J gave up 9 bases; unmatched junction bases: 8. CDR3 length: 14 amino acids. This CDR3 reads CASSRGLAASEQFF. CDR3 in DNA: TGTGCCAGCAGCCGTGGACTAGCGGCCAGTGAGCAGTTCTTC.

The chain is built from TRBV5-1 and TRBJ2-3; D possibly corresponds to TRBD2 (5 bases). Germline V CDR1 and CDR2: SGHRS, YFSETQ. The CDR3 runs 13 residues. V was trimmed by 1 base and J by 5 bases, leaving 8 bases between them. The CDR3 spells CASSLIGVDTQYF. The DNA of the CDR3 is TGCGCCAGCAGCTTGATCGGGGTAGATACGCAGTATTTT.

The chain uses TRBV18 and TRBJ1-3; no definite D call. This CDR3 is built from 16 residues. Germline loops: CDR1 KGHSH, CDR2 LQKENI. Trimming cost V 3 bases and J 1 base, with 13 bases left between them. The CDR3 DNA follows: TGTGCCAGCTCACCCCTGAGGGCCGTTTCTGGAAACACCATATATTTT. Protein product: CASSPLRAVSGNTIYF.

V gene TRBV7-9 combines with J gene TRBJ1-1; D is undetermined. CDR1 and CDR2 from the germline V gene are SEHNR and FQNEAQ (reference sequence). The CDR3 runs to 13 residues. V was shortened by 1 base and J by 9 bases, with 12 bases between the two germline ends. CDR3 nucleotide sequence: TGTGCCAGCAGCTTAGATATTGGGCAGAAAGCTTTCTTT. It specifies CASSLDIGQKAFF.

This clone was found a few times. The V call is TRBV7-2, the J call TRBJ2-2; D may be TRBD2 (5 bases). V was shortened by 0 bases and J by 3 bases, with 14 bases between the two germline ends. This CDR3 is 17 amino acids long. From germline, CDR1 is SGHTA and CDR2 FQGNSA. The CDR3 sequence: CASSLATRSSYTGELFF. The CDR3 DNA reads TGTGCCAGCAGCTTAGCAACTAGATCTTCCTACACCGGGGAGCTGTTTTTT.

J is TRBJ2-7 and V is TRBV5-1; 15 nucleotides agree with TRBD2. V lost 4 bases to trimming and J lost 2 bases; unmatched junction nucleotides: 4. Per germline, CDR1 SGHRS and CDR2 YFSETQ. The CDR3 is 16 residues long. DNA for the CDR3: TGCGCCAGCAGCCAGGGACTAGCGGGGGGCCCCTACGAGCAGTACTTC. Translating gives CASSQGLAGGPYEQYF.

V is TRBV6-6 and J is TRBJ1-4, with D maybe TRBD1 (5 bases). Germline V CDR1 and CDR2: MNHNY, SVGAGI (reference sequence). The CDR3 spans 15 residues. V shed 4 bases and J shed 8 bases, with 17 bases lying between them. The CDR3 loop is CASSFPPGRQEKLFF. The CDR3 DNA is TGTGCCAGCAGTTTTCCCCCGGGACGGCAGGAAAAACTGTTTTTT.

This clone turned up a few times. The J gene is TRBJ2-1, the V gene TRBV28; a weak D match, TRBD2 (5 bases). Germline CDR1 MDHEN, CDR2 SYDVKM. This CDR3 is 14 amino acids long. V shed 3 bases and J shed 6 bases, with 12 bases lying between them. CDR3 residues: CASSFDTAGNEQFF. The CDR3 DNA sequence: TGTGCCAGCAGTTTCGACACGGCGGGCAATGAGCAGTTCTTC.

This chain uses TRBV5-5 with TRBJ1-1; 7 bases map to TRBD1. The junction had 4 bases not matched to a gene; V was cut back by 3 bases and J by 2 bases. This CDR3 spans 14 amino acids. CDR1 and CDR2 (germline): SGHKS, YYEKEE (reference sequence). CDR3 nucleotide sequence: TGTGCCAGCAGCTCAGGGGGGTATAACACTGAAGCTTTCTTT. The encoded protein is CASSSGGYNTEAFF.

The rearrangement links TRBV5-1 to TRBJ1-1, with D possibly TRBD1 on 5 matching bases. The V gene's germline CDR1 is SGHRS and CDR2 YFSETQ. Trimming left V 3 bases short and J 0 bases short, with 9 bases between. This CDR3 contains 14 residues. The chain's CDR3 is CASSSTVVNTEAFF. CDR3 DNA sequence: TGCGCCAGCAGCTCGACAGTCGTGAACACTGAAGCTTTCTTT.

The chain combines TRBV19 with TRBJ1-5, with D maybe TRBD1 (5 bases). Trimming shortened V by 7 bases and J by 2 bases, and 12 bases separated the two germline ends. The CDR3 is 14 amino acids. The V gene's germline CDR1 is LNHDA and CDR2 SQIVND (reference sequence). The CDR3 DNA is TGTGCCAGTACCGAGGGGTTTCGCAATCAGCCCCAGCATTTT. This codes for CASTEGFRNQPQHF.

This clone was counted only a few times. DNA of the CDR3: TGTGCCAGCAGTTACCGGAGGGTGGGGGACACTGAAGCTTTCTTT. This gives the protein CASSYRRVGDTEAFF. The chain carries TRBV6-6 and TRBJ1-1; TRBD1 might be the D (5 bases). The CDR3 sequence is 15 residues long. V was pared by 2 bases and J by 3 bases, with 13 bases between. The germline V gene has CDR1 MNHNY and CDR2 SVGAGI (reference sequence).

This clone appeared once. The rearrangement links TRBV5-1 to TRBJ2-2, with TRBD1 matching over 7 bases. CDR1 and CDR2 (germline): SGHRS, YFSETQ. V dropped 4 bases and J dropped 1; count of bases not matched to a gene: 4. The CDR3 is made up of 15 amino acids. The DNA for the CDR3 is TGCGCCAGCAGCCTGACAGGGAAGAACACCGGGGAGCTGTTTTTT. Translating gives CASSLTGKNTGELFF.

This clone came up a few times. The rearrangement uses TRBV2 and TRBJ2-5; 9 nucleotides align to TRBD1. The junction had 0 bases not matched to a gene; V was cut back by 4 bases and J by 3 bases. CDR1 is SNHLY, CDR2 FYNNEI, per germline. The CDR3 has 13 amino acids. For the CDR3, the DNA is TGTGCCAGCAGTGGGGACAGGGAAGAGACCCAGTACTTC. Protein: CASSGDREETQYF.

This clone has a handful of counts. The chain has TRBV27 and TRBJ2-3; no clear D gene. The germline V gene encodes CDR1 MNHEY and CDR2 SMNVEV (reference sequence). V gave up 2 bases and J gave up 0 bases, with 9 bases separating them. The CDR3 spans 15 residues. CDR3 DNA: TGTGCCAGCAGTTTAATCAGCCTGAGCACAGATACGCAGTATTTT. The encoded protein is CASSLISLSTDTQYF.

The chain couples TRBV2 to TRBJ2-7; D is unresolved. CDR1 and CDR2 from the germline V gene are SNHLY and FYNNEI. Trimming removed 3 bases at V and 11 bases at J, with 11 bases between. There are 11 residues in the CDR3. CDR3 in amino acids: CASSEGLREYF. The CDR3 nucleotides are TGTGCCAGCAGTGAGGGCTTACGGGAGTACTTC.

The chain employs TRBV7-3 and TRBJ1-2; unclear D gene. The length of the CDR3 is 10 residues. Germline CDR1 and CDR2: SGHTA and FQGTGA. V lost 2 bases to trimming and J lost 9 bases, with 4 bases between them. Here the CDR3 reads CASSLECYTF. In nucleotides, the CDR3 is TGTGCCAGCAGCTTAGAATGCTACACCTTC.